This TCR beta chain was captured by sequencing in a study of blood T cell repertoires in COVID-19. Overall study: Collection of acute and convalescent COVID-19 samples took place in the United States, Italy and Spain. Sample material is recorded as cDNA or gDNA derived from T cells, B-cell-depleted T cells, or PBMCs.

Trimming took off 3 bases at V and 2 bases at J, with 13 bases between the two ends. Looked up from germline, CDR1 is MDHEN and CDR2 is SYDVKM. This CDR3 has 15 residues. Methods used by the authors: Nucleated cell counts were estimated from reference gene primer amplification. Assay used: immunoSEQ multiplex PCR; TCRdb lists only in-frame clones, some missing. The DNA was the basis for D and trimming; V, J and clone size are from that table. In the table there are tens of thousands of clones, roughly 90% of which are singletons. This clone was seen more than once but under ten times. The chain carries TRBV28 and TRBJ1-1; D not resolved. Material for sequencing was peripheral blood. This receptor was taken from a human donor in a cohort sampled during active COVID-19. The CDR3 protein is CASSLRQTHNTEAFF. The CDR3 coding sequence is TGTGCCAGCAGTTTGCGTCAAACGCATAACACTGAAGCTTTCTTT.